A selection of T cell receptor beta chains follows, all from one sample in a study of T cells in Graves' hyperthyroidism and ophthalmopathy. TCRdb re-derived calls from the multiplex PCR reads in MiXCR, one entry per CDR3 protein. The data contain about 300,000 distinct CDR3 sequences, roughly a fifth of them singletons. Sequencing used blood. The receptors derive from a man in his forties or fifties with Graves' ophthalmopathy. The CDR3 runs from the conserved cysteine through the conserved F or W. D genes are given only for firm matches. A row's size may be missing; if present it is once, few, many or a size class.

TRBD2 . TRBJ2-5 TRBV29-1 16 TGCAGCGTTGAAGATCTCGGACTAGCGGGAAAGGAGACCCAGTACTTC CSVEDLGLAGKETQYF
. . TRBJ1-3 TRBV28 16 TGTGCCAGCAGTTTATGGGTGGACCCCTCTGGAAACACCATATATTTT CASSLWVDPSGNTIYF
. many TRBJ1-2 TRBV30 12 TGTGCCTGGAGTGGACCGCTCGGCAGCTACACCTTC CAWSGPLGSYTF
. many TRBJ1-2 TRBV10-3 15 TGTGCCATCACCACGGCCTCAACCGAAGGCTATGGCTACACCTTC CAITTASTEGYGYTF
TRBD2 . TRBJ2-2 TRBV12-3/TRBV12-4 16 TGTGCCAGCAAACTACGGGGGGGGACCTCCACCGGGGAGCTGTTTTTT CASKLRGGTSTGELFF
. few TRBJ2-5 TRBV28 12 TGTGCCAGCAGTTTACCCCCAAAGACCCAGTACTTC CASSLPPKTQYF
. . TRBJ2-5 TRBV7-9 13 TGTGCCAGCAGCCCCGGCCCCCCAGGGACCCAGTACTTC CASSPGPPGTQYF
TRBD1 . TRBJ2-1 TRBV5-1 13 TGCGCCAGCAGCTCGACAGGGGGCTTTGAGCAGTTCTTC CASSSTGGFEQFF
TRBD2 few TRBJ2-7 TRBV5-1 16 TGCGCCAGCAGCGACGGACTAGCGGGAGGTCCCTACGAGCAGTACTTC CASSDGLAGGPYEQYF
TRBD2 . TRBJ2-2 TRBV9 16 TGTGCCAGCAGCGTAGGGGGCGGACTAGGCACCGGGGAGCTGTTTTTT CASSVGGGLGTGELFF
. many TRBJ2-1 TRBV18 12 TGTGCCAGCTCACCACTGACGGATGAGCAGTTCTTC CASSPLTDEQFF
. few TRBJ1-1 TRBV20-1 12 TGCAGTGCTGCCGGGGAGAACAGTGAAGCTTTCTTT CSAAGENSEAFF